This T cell receptor beta chain was profiled in a study of cytomegalovirus exposure and HLA in healthy donors. Across the whole study: The 110 or so validation repertoires, a later analysis reported, used the same platform as the approximately 700 first-cohort repertoires. The study's findings and limits: Researchers counted 164 TCR beta chains as cytomegalovirus-associated.

Comment on this clone: The antigen is unknown.

The donors were members of the validation cohort, which comprised approximately 120 subjects and was separate from the first cohort of 730 or so subjects. Germline loops: CDR1 SEHNR, CDR2 FQNEAQ (reference sequence). The CDR3 extends over 17 amino acids. The J segment lost 4 bases and the V segment lost 5 bases, leaving 16 bases of the junction unmatched. Repertoires were generated with immunoSEQ multiplex PCR, while TCRdb's copy carries only in-frame clones and drops some. The sample consists of 200,000 or so clones, roughly 84% of them appearing once. The receptor was derived from a young woman in good health and CMV-seropositive. J is TRBJ2-7 and V is TRBV7-9; 8 bases map to TRBD2. Sequencing used PBMCs. The CDR3, as DNA: TGTGCCAGCAGCCCCACAGGGATCGATAGCGGGGAGTACGAGCAGTACTTC. Translation: CASSPTGIDSGEYEQYF.